This TCR beta chain was found in a study of cytomegalovirus exposure and HLA in healthy donors. Study summary: The study's early data release held about 80 million unique TCRs from HLA-typed donors.

The trim removed 5 bases at V and 1 base at J, leaving 8 bases unmatched. The CDR3 has 16 residues. From germline, CDR1 is LGHNA and CDR2 YSLEER. This clone was counted between two and nine times. The antigen remains unidentified. The primer mix had 60 Vbeta and 13 Jbeta primers. The table came from immunoSEQ multiplex PCR; TCRdb's copy has only in-frame clones and leaves some out. The table includes around 100,000 clones, about 80% detected once. The study, taken as a whole, reports: Accurate HLA-A and HLA-B prediction from TCR beta sequences was reported for most subjects. In a later analysis, V- and J-gene trimming of beta chains associated with a DCLRE1C missense variant, replicated independently. Being indistinguishable, some V segments were excluded, TRBV6-2 and TRBV6-3 among them.

Sequenced: PBMCs. This receptor was taken from a woman aged 40-49 years in good health and CMV-seronegative. This chain joins TRBV4-3 and TRBJ1-1; TRBD1 aligns across 9 bases. CDR3: CASSVGTGNQNTEAFF. The CDR3 coding sequence is TGCGCCAGCAGCGTCGGGACAGGGAATCAGAACACTGAAGCTTTCTTT.